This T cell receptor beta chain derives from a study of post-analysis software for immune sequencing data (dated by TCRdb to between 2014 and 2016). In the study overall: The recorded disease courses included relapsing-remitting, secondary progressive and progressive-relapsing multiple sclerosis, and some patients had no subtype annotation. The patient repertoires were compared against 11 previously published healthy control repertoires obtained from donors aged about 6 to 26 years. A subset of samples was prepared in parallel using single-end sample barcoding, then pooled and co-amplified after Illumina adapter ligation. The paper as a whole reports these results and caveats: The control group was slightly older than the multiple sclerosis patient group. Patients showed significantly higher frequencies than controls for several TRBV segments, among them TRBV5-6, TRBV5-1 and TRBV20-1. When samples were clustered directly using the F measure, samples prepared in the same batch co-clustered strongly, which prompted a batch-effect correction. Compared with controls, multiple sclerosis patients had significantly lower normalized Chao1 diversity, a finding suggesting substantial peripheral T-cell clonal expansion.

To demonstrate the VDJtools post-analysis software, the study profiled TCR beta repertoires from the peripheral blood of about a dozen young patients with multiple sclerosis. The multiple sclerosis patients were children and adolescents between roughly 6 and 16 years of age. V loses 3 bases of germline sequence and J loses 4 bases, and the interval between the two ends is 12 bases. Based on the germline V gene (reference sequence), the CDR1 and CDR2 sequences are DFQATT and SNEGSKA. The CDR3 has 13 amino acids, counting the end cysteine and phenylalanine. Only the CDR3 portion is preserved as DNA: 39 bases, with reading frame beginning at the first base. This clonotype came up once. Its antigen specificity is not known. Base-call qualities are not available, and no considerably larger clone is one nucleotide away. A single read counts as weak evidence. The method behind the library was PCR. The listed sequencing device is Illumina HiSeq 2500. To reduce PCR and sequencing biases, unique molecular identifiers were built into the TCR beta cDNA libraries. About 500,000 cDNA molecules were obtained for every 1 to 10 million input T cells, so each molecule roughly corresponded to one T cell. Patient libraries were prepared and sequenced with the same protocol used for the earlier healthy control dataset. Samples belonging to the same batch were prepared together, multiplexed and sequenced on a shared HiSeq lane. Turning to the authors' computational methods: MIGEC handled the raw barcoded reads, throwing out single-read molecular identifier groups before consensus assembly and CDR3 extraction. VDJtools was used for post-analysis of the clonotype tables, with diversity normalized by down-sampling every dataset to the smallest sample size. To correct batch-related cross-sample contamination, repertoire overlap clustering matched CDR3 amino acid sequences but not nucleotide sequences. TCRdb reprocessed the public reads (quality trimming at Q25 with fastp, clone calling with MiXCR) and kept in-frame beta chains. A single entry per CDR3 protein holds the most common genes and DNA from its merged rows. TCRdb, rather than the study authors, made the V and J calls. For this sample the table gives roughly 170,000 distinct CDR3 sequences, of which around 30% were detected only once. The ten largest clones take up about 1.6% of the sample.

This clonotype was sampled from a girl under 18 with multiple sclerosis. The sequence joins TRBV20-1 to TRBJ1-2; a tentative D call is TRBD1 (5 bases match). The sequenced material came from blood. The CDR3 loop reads CSASEWGSYGYTF. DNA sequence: TGCAGTGCTAGTGAGTGGGGCTCCTATGGCTACACCTTC.